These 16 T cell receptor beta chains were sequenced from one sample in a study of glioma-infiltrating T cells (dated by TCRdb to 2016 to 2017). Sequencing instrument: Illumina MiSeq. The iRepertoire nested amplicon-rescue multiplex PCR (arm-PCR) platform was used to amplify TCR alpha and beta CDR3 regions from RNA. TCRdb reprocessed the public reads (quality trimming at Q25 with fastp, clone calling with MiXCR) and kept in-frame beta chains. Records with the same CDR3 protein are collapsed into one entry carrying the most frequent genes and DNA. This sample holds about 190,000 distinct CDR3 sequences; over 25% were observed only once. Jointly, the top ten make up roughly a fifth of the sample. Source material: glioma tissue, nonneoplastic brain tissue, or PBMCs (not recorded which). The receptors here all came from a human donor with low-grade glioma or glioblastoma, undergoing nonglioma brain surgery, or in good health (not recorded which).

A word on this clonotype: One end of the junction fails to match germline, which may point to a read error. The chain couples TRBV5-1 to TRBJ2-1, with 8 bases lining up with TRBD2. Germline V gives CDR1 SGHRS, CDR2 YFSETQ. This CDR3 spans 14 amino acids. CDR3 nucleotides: TGCGCCACCGACCTAGCGGGCAGTTACACTGAGCAGTTCTTC. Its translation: CATDLAGSYTEQFF.

CDR3: CASRPGLALHEQFF. CDR3 in DNA: TGTGCCAGCAGGCCGGGACTAGCGCTTCATGAGCAGTTCTTC. The chain links TRBV7-2 to TRBJ2-1, with 10 bases fitting TRBD2. Germline V gene lookup returns CDR1 SGHTA and CDR2 FQGNSA. V trimming: 6 bases; J trimming: 8 bases; junction bases outside the gene matches: 7. The CDR3 extends over 14 amino acids.

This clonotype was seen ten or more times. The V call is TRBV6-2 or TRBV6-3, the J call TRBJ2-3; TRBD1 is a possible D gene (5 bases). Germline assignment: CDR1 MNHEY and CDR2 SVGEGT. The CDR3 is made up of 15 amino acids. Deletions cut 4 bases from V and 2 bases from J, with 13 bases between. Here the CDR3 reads CASSFLRDLTDTQYF. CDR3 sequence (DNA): TGTGCCAGCAGTTTCCTCAGGGATCTCACAGATACGCAGTATTTT.

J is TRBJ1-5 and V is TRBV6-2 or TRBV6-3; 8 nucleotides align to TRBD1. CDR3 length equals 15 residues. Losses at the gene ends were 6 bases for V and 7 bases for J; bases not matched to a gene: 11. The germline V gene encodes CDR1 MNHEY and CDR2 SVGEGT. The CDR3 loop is CASSHYDRGEQPQHF. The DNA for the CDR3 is TGTGCCAGCAGCCATTATGACAGGGGTGAACAGCCCCAGCATTTT.

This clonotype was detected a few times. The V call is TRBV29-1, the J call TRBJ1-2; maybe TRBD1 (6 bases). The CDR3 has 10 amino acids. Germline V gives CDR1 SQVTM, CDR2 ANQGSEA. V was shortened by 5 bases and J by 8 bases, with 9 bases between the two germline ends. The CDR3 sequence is CSVPGVGYTF. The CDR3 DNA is TGCAGCGTTCCAGGGGTCGGCTACACCTTC.

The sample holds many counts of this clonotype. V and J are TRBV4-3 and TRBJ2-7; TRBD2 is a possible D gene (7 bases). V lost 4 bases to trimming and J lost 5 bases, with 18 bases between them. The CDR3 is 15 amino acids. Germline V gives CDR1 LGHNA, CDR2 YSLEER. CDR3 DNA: TGCGCCAGCAGCCCCCGAGGGGGGGGAGGGGACGAGCAGTACTTC. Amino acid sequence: CASSPRGGGGDEQYF.

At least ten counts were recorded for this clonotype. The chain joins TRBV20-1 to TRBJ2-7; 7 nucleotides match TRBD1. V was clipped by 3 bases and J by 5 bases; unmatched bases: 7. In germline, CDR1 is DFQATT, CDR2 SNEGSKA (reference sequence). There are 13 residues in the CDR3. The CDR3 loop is CSARTGPRNEQYF. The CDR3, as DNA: TGCAGTGCTAGGACAGGGCCACGGAACGAGCAGTACTTC.

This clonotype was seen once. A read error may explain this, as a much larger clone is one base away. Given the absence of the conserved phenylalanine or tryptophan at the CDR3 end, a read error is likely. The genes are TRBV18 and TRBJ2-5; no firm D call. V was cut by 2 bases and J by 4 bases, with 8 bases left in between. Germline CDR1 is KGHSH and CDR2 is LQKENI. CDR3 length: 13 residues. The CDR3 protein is CASSPNSRETQYL. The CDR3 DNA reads TGTGCCAGCTCACCAAATTCGCGAGAGACCCAGTACCTC.

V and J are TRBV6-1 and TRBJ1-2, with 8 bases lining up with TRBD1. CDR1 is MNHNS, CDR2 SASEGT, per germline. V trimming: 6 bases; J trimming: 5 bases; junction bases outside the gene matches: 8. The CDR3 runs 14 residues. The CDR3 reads CASSPTGAEYGYTF. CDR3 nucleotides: TGTGCCAGCAGCCCGACAGGGGCGGAATATGGCTACACCTTC.

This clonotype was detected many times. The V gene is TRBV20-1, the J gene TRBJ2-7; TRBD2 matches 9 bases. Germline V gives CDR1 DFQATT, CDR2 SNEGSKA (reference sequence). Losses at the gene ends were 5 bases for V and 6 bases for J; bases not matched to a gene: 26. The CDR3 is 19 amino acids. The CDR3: CSAGGSLGVAGERSLEQYF. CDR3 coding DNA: TGCAGTGCTGGGGGAAGTTTGGGGGTAGCGGGAGAACGATCCCTCGAGCAGTACTTC.

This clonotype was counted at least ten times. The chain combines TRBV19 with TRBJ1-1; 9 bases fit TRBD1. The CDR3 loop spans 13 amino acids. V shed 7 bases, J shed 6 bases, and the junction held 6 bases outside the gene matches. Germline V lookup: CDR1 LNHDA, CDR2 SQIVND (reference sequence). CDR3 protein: CASTGQGTAEAFF. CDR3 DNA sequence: TGTGCCAGTACCGGACAGGGGACCGCTGAAGCTTTCTTT.

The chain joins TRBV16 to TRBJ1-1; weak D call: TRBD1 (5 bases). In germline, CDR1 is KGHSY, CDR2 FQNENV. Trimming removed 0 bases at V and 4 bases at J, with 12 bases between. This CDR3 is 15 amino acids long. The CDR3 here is CASSQSGQSSTEAFF. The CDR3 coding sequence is TGTGCCAGCAGCCAATCGGGGCAGAGTAGCACTGAAGCTTTCTTT.

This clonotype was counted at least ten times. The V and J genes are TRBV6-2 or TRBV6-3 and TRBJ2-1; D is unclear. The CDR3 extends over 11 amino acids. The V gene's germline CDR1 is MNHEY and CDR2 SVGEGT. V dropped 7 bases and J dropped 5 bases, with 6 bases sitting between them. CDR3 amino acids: CASNNNNEQFF. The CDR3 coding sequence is TGTGCCAGCAACAATAACAATGAGCAGTTCTTC.

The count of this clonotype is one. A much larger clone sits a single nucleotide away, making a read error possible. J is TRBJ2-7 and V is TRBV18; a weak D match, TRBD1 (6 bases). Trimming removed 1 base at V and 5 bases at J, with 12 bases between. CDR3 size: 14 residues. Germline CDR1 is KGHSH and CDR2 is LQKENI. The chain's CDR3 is CASSPLGTRDEQYF. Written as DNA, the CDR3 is TGTGCCAGCTCACCACTCGGGACAAGGGACGAGCAGTACTTC.

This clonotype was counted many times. Here the CDR3 reads CSASGTSEGTDTQYF. The CDR3 DNA reads TGCAGTGCTAGTGGGACTAGCGAGGGCACAGATACGCAGTATTTT. The chain links TRBV20-1 to TRBJ2-3; 10 bases agree with TRBD2. This CDR3 comprises 15 residues. The trim removed 3 bases at V and 1 base at J, leaving 4 bases unmatched. Looked up from germline, CDR1 is DFQATT and CDR2 is SNEGSKA (reference sequence).

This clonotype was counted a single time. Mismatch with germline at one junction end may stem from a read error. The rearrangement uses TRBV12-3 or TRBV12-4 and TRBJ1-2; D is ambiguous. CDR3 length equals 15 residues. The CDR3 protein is CTSSLFQAANYGYTF. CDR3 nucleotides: TGTACCAGCAGTTTATTTCAGGCAGCTAACTATGGCTACACCTTC.